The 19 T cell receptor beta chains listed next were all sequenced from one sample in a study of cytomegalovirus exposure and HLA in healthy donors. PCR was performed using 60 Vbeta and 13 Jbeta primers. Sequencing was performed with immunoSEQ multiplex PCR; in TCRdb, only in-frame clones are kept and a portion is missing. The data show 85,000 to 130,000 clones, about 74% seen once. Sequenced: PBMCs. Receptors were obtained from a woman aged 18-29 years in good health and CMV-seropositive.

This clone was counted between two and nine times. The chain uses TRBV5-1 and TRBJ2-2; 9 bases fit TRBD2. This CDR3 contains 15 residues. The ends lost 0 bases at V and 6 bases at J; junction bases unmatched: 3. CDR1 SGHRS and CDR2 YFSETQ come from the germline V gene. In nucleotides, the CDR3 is TGCGCCAGCAGCTTGGGCGGGAGGGCTGCCGGGGAGCTGTTTTTT. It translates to CASSLGGRAAGELFF. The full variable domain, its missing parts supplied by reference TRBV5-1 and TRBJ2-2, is KAGVTQTPRYLIKTRGQQVTLSCSPISGHRSVSWYQQTPGQGLQFLFEYFSETQRNKGNFPGRFSGRQFSNSRSEMNVSTLELGDSALYLCASSLGGRAAGELFFGEGSRLTVL.

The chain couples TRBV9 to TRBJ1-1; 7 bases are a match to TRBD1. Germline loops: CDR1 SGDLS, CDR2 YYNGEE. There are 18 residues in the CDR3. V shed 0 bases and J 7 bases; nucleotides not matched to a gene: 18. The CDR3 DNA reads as TGTGCCAGCAGCGTAGCCCCCCATATGACAGGGAAGGACGATGAAGCTTTCTTT. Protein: CASSVAPHMTGKDDEAFF.

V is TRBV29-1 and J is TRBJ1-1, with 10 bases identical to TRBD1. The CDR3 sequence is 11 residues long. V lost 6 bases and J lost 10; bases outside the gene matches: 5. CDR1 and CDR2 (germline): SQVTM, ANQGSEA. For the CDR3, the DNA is TGCAGCGTGTATTGGACAGGGGGAGCTTTCTTT. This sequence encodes CSVYWTGGAFF.

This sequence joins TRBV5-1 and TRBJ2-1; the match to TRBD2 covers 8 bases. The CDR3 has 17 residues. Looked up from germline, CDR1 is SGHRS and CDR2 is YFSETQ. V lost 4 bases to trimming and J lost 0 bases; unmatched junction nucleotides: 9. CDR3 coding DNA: TGCGCCAGCAGCCCCTACCTAGCGGGCAACTCCTACAATGAGCAGTTCTTC. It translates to CASSPYLAGNSYNEQFF.

The CDR3 DNA follows: TGCGCCAGCAGCCAAGATCGCCCCAGTAACTATGGCTACACCTTC. This gives the protein CASSQDRPSNYGYTF. V is TRBV4-3 and J is TRBJ1-2, with no clear D. The V gene's germline CDR1 is LGHNA and CDR2 YSLEER. CDR3 length equals 15 residues. With 0 bases removed from V and 1 base from J, the gap between germline ends came to 9 bases.

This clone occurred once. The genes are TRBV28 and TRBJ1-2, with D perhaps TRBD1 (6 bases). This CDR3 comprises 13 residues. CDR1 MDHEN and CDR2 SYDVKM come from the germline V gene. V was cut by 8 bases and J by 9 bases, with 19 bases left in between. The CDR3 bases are TGTGCCAGCCTTGTTACAGGGCCCGGGAGCTACACCTTC. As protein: CASLVTGPGSYTF.

The CDR3 reads CASSIPWGGNEQFF. The CDR3 coding sequence is TGTGCCAGCAGTATTCCGTGGGGGGGTAATGAGCAGTTCTTC. This rearrangement joins TRBV28 to TRBJ2-1; TRBD2 matches 7 bases. The V and J ends lost 5 bases and 7 bases, in that order; junction bases with no gene match: 8. The CDR3 runs 14 residues. Germline values: CDR1 MDHEN, CDR2 SYDVKM.

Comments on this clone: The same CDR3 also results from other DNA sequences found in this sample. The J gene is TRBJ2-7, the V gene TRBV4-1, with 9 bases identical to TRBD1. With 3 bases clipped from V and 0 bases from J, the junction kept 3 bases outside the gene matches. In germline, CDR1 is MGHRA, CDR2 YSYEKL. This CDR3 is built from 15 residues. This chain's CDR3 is CASSHPGQGSYEQYF. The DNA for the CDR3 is TGCGCCAGCAGCCACCCGGGACAGGGCTCCTACGAGCAGTACTTC.

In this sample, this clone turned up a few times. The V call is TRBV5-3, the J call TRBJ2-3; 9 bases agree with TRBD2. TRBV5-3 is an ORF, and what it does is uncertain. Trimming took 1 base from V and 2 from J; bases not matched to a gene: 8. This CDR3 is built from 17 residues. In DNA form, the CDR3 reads TGTGCCAGAAGCTTGCGTATAGCGGGAGACTACACAGATACGCAGTATTTT. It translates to CARSLRIAGDYTDTQYF.

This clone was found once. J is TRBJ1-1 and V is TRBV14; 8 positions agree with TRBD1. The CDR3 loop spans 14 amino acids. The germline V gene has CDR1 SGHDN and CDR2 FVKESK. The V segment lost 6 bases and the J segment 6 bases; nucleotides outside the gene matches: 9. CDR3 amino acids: CASRKSDRAAEAFF. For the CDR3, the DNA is TGTGCCAGCAGGAAGTCGGACAGGGCCGCTGAAGCTTTCTTT.

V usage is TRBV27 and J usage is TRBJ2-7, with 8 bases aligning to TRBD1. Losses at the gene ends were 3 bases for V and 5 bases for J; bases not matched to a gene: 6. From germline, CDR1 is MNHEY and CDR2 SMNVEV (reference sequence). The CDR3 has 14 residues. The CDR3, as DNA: TGTGCCAGCAGTTTTCAGGCAGGGGGCGACGAGCAGTACTTC. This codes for CASSFQAGGDEQYF.

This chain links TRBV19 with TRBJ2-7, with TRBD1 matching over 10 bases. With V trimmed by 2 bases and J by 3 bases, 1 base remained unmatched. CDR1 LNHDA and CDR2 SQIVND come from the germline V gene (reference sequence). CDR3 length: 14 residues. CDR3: CASSIRTGGYEQYF. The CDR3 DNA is TGTGCCAGTAGTATAAGGACAGGGGGCTACGAGCAGTACTTC.

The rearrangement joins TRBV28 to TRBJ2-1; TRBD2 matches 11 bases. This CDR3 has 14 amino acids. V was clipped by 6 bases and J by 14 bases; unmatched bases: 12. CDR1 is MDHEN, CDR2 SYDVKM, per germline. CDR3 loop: CASSPGTSGPKKFF. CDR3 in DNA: TGTGCCAGCAGCCCCGGGACTAGCGGTCCTAAGAAGTTCTTC.

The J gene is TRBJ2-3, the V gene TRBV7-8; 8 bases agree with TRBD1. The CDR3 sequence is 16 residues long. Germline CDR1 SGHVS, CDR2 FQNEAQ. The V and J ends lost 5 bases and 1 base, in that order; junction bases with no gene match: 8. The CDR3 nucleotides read TGTGCCAGCAGCCCGACAGGGGCGCGGGGCACAGATACGCAGTATTTT. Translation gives CASSPTGARGTDTQYF.

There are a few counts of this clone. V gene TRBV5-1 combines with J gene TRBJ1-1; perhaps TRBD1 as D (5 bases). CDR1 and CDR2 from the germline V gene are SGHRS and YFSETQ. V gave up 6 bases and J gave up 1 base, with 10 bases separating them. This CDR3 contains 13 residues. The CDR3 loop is CASTYDRNTEAFF. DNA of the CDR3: TGCGCCAGCACCTACGACAGGAACACTGAAGCTTTCTTT.

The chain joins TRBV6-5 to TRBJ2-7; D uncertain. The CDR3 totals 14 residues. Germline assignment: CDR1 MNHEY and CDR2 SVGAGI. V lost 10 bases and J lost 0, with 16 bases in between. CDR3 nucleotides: TGTGCCACTAGACCCCACGGTGACTCCTACGAGCAGTACTTC. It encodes CATRPHGDSYEQYF.

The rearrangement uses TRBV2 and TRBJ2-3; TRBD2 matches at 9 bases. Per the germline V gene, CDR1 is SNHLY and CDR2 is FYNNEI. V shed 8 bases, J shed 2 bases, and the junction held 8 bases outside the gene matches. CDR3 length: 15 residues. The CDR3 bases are TGTGCCAGCTCGCGGGAGGGCCTAGACACAGATACGCAGTATTTT. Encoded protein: CASSREGLDTDTQYF.

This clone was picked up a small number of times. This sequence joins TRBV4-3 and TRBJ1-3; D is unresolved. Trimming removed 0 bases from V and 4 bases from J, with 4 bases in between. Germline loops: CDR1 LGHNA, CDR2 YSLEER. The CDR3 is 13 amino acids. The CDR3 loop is CASSQDSGNTIYF. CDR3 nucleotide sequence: TGCGCCAGCAGCCAAGATTCGGGAAACACCATATATTTT.

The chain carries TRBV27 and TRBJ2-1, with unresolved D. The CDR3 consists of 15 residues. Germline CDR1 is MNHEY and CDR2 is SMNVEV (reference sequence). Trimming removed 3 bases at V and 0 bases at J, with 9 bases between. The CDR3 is CASSFVAFSYNEQFF. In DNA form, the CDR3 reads TGTGCCAGCAGTTTCGTAGCATTCTCCTACAATGAGCAGTTCTTC.